This TCR beta chain emerged from a study of CD8 T cells in ankylosing spondylitis. Study observations and caveats: Characteristic, it appeared, of ankylosing spondylitis blood was a TCR beta motif of eight or nine highly homologous variants.

Remarks on this clonotype: The antigen is not known.

In TCRdb, the 5' RACE reads were re-called with MiXCR into one record per CDR3 protein. The table records fewer than 750,000 distinct CDR3 sequences, around 19% of them present only once. This CDR3 is 15 amino acids long. The J segment lost 3 bases and the V segment lost 0 bases, leaving 4 bases of the junction unmatched. The V gene's germline CDR1 is SGHRS and CDR2 YFSETQ. J is TRBJ2-3 and V is TRBV5-1; 7 bases are shared with TRBD1. The sequence was obtained from a male donor with ankylosing spondylitis. The sequenced sample was blood, either unsorted or a sorted T cell fraction (not recorded which). In DNA, the CDR3 is TGCGCCAGCAGCTTGGCGGGACAGCCTACAGATACGCAGTATTTT. It codes for CASSLAGQPTDTQYF.